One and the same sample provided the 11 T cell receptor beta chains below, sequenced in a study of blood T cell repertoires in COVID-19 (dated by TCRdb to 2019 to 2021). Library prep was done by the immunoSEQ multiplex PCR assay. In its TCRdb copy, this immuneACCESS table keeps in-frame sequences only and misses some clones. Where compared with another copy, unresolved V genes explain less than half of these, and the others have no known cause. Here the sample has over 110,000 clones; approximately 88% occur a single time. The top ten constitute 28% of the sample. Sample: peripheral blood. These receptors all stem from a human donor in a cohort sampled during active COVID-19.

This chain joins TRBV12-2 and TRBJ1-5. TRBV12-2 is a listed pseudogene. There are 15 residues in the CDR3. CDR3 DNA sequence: TGTGCAAGTCCCACACCTGGGGGGGGAGGGTTAACTCAGCATTTT. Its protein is CASPTPGGGGLTQHF.

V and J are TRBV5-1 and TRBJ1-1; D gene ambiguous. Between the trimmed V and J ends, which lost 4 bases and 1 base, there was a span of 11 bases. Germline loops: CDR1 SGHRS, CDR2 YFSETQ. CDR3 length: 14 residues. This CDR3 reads CASSPLQRNTEAFF. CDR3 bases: TGCGCCAGCAGCCCCTTACAGAGGAACACTGAAGCTTTCTTT.

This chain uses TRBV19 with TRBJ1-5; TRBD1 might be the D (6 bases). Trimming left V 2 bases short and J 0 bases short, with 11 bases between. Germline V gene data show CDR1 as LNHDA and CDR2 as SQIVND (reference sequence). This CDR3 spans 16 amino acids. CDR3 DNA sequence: TGTGCCAGTAGTATATCCGGGACATATAGCAATCAGCCCCAGCATTTT. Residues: CASSISGTYSNQPQHF.

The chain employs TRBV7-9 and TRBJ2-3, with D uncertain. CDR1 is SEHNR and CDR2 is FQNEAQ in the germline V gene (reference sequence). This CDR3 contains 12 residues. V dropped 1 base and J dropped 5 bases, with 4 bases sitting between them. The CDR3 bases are TGTGCCAGCAGCTTAGGCGAAGATACGCAGTATTTT. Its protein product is CASSLGEDTQYF.

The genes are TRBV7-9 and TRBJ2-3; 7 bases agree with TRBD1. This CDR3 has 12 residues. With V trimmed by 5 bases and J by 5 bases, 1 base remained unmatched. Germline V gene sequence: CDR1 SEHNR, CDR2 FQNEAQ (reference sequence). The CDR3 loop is CASSAGGDTQYF. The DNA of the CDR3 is TGTGCCAGCAGCGCAGGGGGAGATACGCAGTATTTT.

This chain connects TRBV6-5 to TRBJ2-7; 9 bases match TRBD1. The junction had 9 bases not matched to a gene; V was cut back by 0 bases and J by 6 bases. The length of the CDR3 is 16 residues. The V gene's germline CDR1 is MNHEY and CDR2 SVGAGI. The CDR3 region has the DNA TGTGCCAGCAGTTACTCCCCAGGGACAGGGAACCGCGAGCAGTACTTC. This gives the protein CASSYSPGTGNREQYF.

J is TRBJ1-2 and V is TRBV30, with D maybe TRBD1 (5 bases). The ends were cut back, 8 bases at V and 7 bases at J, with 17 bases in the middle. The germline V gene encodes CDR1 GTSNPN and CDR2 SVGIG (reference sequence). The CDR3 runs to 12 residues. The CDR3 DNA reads TGTGCCGTTGACAGTATCCCTGTTGGCTACACCTTC. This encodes CAVDSIPVGYTF. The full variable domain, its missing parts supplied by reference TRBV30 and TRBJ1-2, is SQTIHQWPATLVQPVGSPLSLECTVEGTSNPNLYWYRQAAGRGLQLLFYSVGIGQISSEVPQNLSASRPQDRQFILSSKKLLLSDSGFYLCAVDSIPVGYTFGSGTRLTVV.

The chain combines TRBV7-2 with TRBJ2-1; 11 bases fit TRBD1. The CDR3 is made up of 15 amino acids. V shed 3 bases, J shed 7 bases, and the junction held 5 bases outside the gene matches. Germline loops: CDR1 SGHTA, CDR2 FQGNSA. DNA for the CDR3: TGTGCCAGCAGCTTTGGACAGGGGGCATATAATGAGCAGTTCTTC. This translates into CASSFGQGAYNEQFF.

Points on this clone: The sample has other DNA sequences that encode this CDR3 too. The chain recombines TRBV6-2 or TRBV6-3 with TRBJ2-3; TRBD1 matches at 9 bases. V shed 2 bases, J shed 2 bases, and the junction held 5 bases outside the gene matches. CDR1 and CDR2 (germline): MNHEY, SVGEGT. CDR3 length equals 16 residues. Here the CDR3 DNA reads TGTGCCAGCAGTTACCCGACAGGGGGTGTCACAGATACGCAGTATTTT. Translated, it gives CASSYPTGGVTDTQYF.

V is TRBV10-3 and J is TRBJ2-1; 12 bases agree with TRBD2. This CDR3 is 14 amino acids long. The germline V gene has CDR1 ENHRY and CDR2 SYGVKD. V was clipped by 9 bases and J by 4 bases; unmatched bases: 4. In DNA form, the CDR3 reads TGTGCCATTCGACTAGCGGGGGAGTACAATGAGCAGTTCTTC. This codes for CAIRLAGEYNEQFF.

The CDR3 DNA reads TGCGCCAGCAGCTTGGGTAGCGGGGGATCAGATACGCAGTATTTT. Protein sequence: CASSLGSGGSDTQYF. The chain recombines TRBV5-1 with TRBJ2-3, with TRBD2 matching 9 bases. The V gene's germline CDR1 is SGHRS and CDR2 YFSETQ. V was pared by 0 bases and J by 4 bases, with 3 bases of the junction left unmatched. The CDR3 has 15 residues.